This T cell receptor beta chain is from a study of CD8 T cells in ankylosing spondylitis. The study's findings and limits: Matched synovial fluid from ankylosing spondylitis patients was reported to be enriched for disease-linked clones. Both synovial fluid and blood in reactive arthritis had previously been reported to carry some motif variants. CD8+ disease-linked clones were present at relatively low frequencies in blood. Seemingly distinctive of ankylosing spondylitis blood was a TCR beta motif formed by eight highly homologous variants.

Preparation of TCR beta libraries was done by quantitative 5'-RACE with molecular barcodes. In TCRdb, the 5' RACE reads were re-called with MiXCR into one record per CDR3 protein. The sample lists about 500,000 distinct CDR3 sequences, 12% occurring once. In this sample, this clonotype turned up a few times. The antigen remains unidentified. From germline, CDR1 is KGHDR and CDR2 SFDVKD. The junction had 4 bases not matched to a gene; V was cut back by 5 bases and J by 0 bases. This CDR3 has 15 residues. V gene TRBV24-1 combines with J gene TRBJ2-3, with 7 positions matching TRBD1. The receptor was derived from a male donor with ankylosing spondylitis. The source material was blood, either unsorted or a sorted T cell fraction (not recorded which). CDR3 amino acids: CATSAGQLSTDTQYF. CDR3 DNA: TGTGCCACCAGTGCGGGACAGCTTAGCACAGATACGCAGTATTTT.